A selection of T cell receptor beta chains follows, all from one sample in a study of blood T cell repertoires in COVID-19. The protocol was immunoSEQ multiplex PCR, while the TCRdb copy is restricted to in-frame clones and leaves out a portion. The sample has about 83,000 clones, roughly 76% seen once; the top ten hold roughly 20%. What was sequenced was peripheral blood. The receptors derive from a woman aged 80 or over with active or convalescent COVID-19. Both conserved end residues are part of each CDR3. The order of the fields is D gene, J gene, V gene, clone size, CDR3 protein, CDR3 DNA. D genes are given only for firm matches. Size is omitted from some rows. Given values are once, few, many or a class for expanded clones.

TRBD1 TRBJ2-5 TRBV3-1/TRBV3-2 few CASSQLGTGGRETQYF TGTGCCAGCAGCCAACTCGGGACAGGGGGCAGGGAGACCCAGTACTTC
. TRBJ1-4 TRBV19 . CASSIDRQGSGEKLFF TGTGCCAGTAGTATAGATCGTCAGGGGAGCGGTGAAAAACTGTTTTTT
. TRBJ1-1 TRBV27 few CASSPTVMNTEAFF TGTGCCAGCAGTCCCACAGTGATGAACACTGAAGCTTTCTTT
. TRBJ2-1 TRBV5-1 . CASSLAGSSSYNEQFF TGCGCCAGCAGCTTGGCTGGGTCTAGCTCCTACAATGAGCAGTTCTTC
TRBD2 TRBJ2-4 TRBV6-1 . CASSEATLLPSQRGGLLYIQYF TGTGCCAGCAGTGAAGCAACTCTGTTACCAAGCCAGCGGGGGGGCCTTTTATACATTCAGTACTTC
TRBD1 TRBJ1-1 TRBV14 few CASSQEGQVPVPNTEAFF TGTGCCAGCAGCCAAGAAGGACAGGTCCCAGTACCGAACACTGAAGCTTTCTTT
. TRBJ2-1 TRBV9 . CASSPRDKSHNEQFF TGTGCCAGCAGCCCCCGGGACAAGAGTCACAATGAGCAGTTCTTC
TRBD1 TRBJ1-5 TRBV27 many CASSDRDRVSNQPQHF TGTGCCAGCAGTGACCGGGACAGAGTTAGCAATCAGCCCCAGCATTTT
. TRBJ2-7 TRBV29-1 . CSVGSEHEQYF TGCAGCGTTGGTTCGGAGCACGAGCAGTACTTC
. TRBJ1-4 TRBV29-1 . CSVALSLSEKLFF TGCAGCGTCGCGCTTTCCCTCTCGGAAAAACTGTTTTTT
. TRBJ1-2 TRBV7-9 few CASSLSDSPNYGYTF TGTGCCAGCAGCTTATCTGACAGCCCGAACTATGGCTACACCTTC
TRBD2 TRBJ2-3 TRBV5-1 . CAILSGGAGTDTQYF TGCGCCATCCTTAGCGGGGGGGCCGGCACAGATACGCAGTATTTT
. TRBJ2-5 TRBV24-1 . CATSDFRETQYF TGTGCCACCAGTGATTTTCGGGAGACCCAGTACTTC
TRBD1 TRBJ1-4 TRBV7-9 . CASSLQGAGEKLFF TGTGCCAGCAGCCTACAGGGGGCTGGTGAAAAACTGTTTTTT
TRBD1 TRBJ1-6 TRBV27 few CASSLFPPGQGYNSPLHF TGTGCCAGCAGTTTATTCCCTCCCGGACAGGGATATAATTCACCCCTCCACTTT
TRBD1 TRBJ1-1 TRBV2 . CASTTGGKNTEAFF TGTGCCAGCACCACAGGGGGCAAGAACACTGAAGCTTTCTTT
. TRBJ2-1 TRBV9 few CASEGDYNEQFF TGTGCCAGCGAAGGGGATTACAATGAGCAGTTCTTC
TRBD1 TRBJ2-1 TRBV11-1 . CASSSFSGTGQFF TGTGCCAGCAGCTCATTTTCCGGGACAGGGCAGTTCTTC
TRBD1 TRBJ2-2 TRBV28 . CASSNPGQGNTGELFF TGTGCCAGCAGCAATCCGGGACAGGGTAATACCGGGGAGCTGTTTTTT
. TRBJ2-2 TRBV27 once CASSFAGDYGELFF TGTGCCAGCAGTTTTGCAGGGGACTACGGGGAGCTGTTTTTT
TRBD1 TRBJ2-2 TRBV3-1/TRBV3-2 . CASSPRDRGRGAGELFF TGTGCCAGCAGCCCCCGGGACAGGGGGCGAGGAGCCGGGGAGCTGTTTTTT
. TRBJ2-5 TRBV4-3 . CASSQDLRVPETQYF TGCGCCAGCAGCCAAGACTTGAGGGTTCCGGAGACCCAGTACTTC
. TRBJ1-4 TRBV19 . CASRGGRATNEKLFF TGTGCCAGTAGAGGTGGGAGGGCAACTAATGAAAAACTGTTTTTT
TRBD1 TRBJ2-7 TRBV24-1 few CATTSRTGGHEQYF TGTGCCACCACCTCCAGGACAGGGGGGCACGAGCAGTACTTC
TRBD1 TRBJ1-6 TRBV2 many CASSITYRGVDSPLHF TGTGCCAGCAGCATCACCTACAGGGGAGTTGATTCACCCCTCCACTTT
TRBD1 TRBJ1-3 TRBV6-2/TRBV6-3 . CASSYMIDRGSSGNTIYF TGTGCCAGCAGTTACATGATTGACAGGGGCAGCTCTGGAAACACCATATATTTT
. TRBJ1-1 TRBV5-6 . CASSLDRGLIF TGTGCCAGCAGCTTGGATCGGGGACTGATCTTT
TRBD1 TRBJ2-5 TRBV10-3 . CAISVQGEETQYF TGTGCCATCAGTGTTCAGGGGGAAGAGACCCAGTACTTC
TRBD1 TRBJ1-6 TRBV6-4 . CASRAGTGLSPLHF TGTGCCAGCAGGGCCGGGACAGGCCTTTCACCCCTCCACTTT
TRBD1 TRBJ1-6 TRBV10-3 . CAEPGQALCSPLHF TGTGCCGAACCAGGACAGGCTTTATGCTCACCCCTCCACTTT
TRBD2 TRBJ2-1 TRBV28 . CASSLPGLASSGEQFF TGTGCCAGCAGTTTACCGGGACTAGCTTCTTCTGGTGAGCAGTTCTTC
. TRBJ2-3 TRBV5-5 . CASSLVGSVRDTQYF TGTGCCAGCAGCTTGGTAGGCAGCGTAAGGGATACGCAGTATTTT
TRBD2 TRBJ2-3 TRBV7-8 . CASSLRSSGGLSTDTQYF TGTGCCAGCAGCTTAAGGTCTAGCGGGGGCCTTAGCACAGATACGCAGTATTTT
. TRBJ1-1 TRBV4-3 . CASSQDGSGAHTEAFF TGCGCCAGCAGCCAAGACGGCTCTGGGGCACACACTGAAGCTTTCTTT
. TRBJ1-2 TRBV29-1 . CSVAGDNLHGYTF TGCAGCGTCGCGGGGGATAATTTGCATGGCTACACCTTC
. TRBJ1-1 TRBV29-1 . CSALFSTEAFF TGCAGCGCCCTTTTTAGCACTGAAGCTTTCTTT
TRBD1 TRBJ1-6 TRBV2 few CASRADRLGNSPLHF TGTGCCAGCAGGGCGGACAGGTTGGGGAATTCACCCCTCCACTTT
. TRBJ1-4 TRBV30 . CAWSLPRGGAPGTNEKLFF TGTGCCTGGAGTTTACCCCGGGGCGGGGCTCCAGGGACTAATGAAAAACTGTTTTTT
TRBD2 TRBJ2-3 TRBV5-1 . CASSYGLAGTDTQYF TGCGCCAGCAGCTATGGACTAGCGGGGACAGATACGCAGTATTTT
. TRBJ2-7 TRBV6-6 once CASSSPTLNSYEQYF TGTGCCAGCAGTTCCCCGACACTTAACTCCTACGAGCAGTACTTC
TRBD1 TRBJ2-7 TRBV5-1 . CASKTGQTSYEQYF TGCGCCAGCAAGACGGGACAGACATCCTACGAGCAGTACTTC
. TRBJ2-2 TRBV5-1 . CASKTGWDTGELFF TGCGCCAGCAAAACAGGGTGGGATACCGGGGAGCTGTTTTTT
. TRBJ2-7 TRBV11-2 few CASSYSQGGYEQYF TGTGCCAGCAGCTACTCTCAGGGAGGCTACGAGCAGTACTTC
TRBD2 TRBJ2-3 TRBV7-8 . CASSLVSSGPTNTQYF TGTGCCAGCAGCTTAGTTTCTAGCGGCCCGACTAATACGCAGTATTTT
TRBD2 TRBJ2-1 TRBV28 . CASYPWGKAGGPDNEQFF TGTGCCAGCTACCCTTGGGGAAAAGCGGGGGGGCCGGACAATGAGCAGTTCTTC
TRBD2 TRBJ2-1 TRBV11-2 . CASSSAGGEQFF TGTGCCAGCAGCTCCGCGGGAGGTGAGCAGTTCTTC
TRBD1 TRBJ1-2 TRBV27 . CASSWPPGQIVYGYTF TGTGCCAGCAGTTGGCCTCCGGGACAGATTGTCTATGGCTACACCTTC
TRBD1 TRBJ2-3 TRBV5-1 . CASSLVIGQGAEDTQYF TGCGCCAGCAGCTTGGTGATTGGACAGGGGGCGGAGGATACGCAGTATTTT
TRBD1 TRBJ2-3 TRBV2 . CASMRQGTSTDTQYF TGTGCCAGCATGCGACAGGGGACCAGCACAGATACGCAGTATTTT
TRBD1 TRBJ1-1 TRBV5-1 . CASSSSGTGTEAFF TGCGCCAGCAGCTCATCCGGGACAGGGACTGAAGCTTTCTTT
. TRBJ2-5 TRBV10-3 . CAIKVSGAQETQYF TGTGCCATCAAGGTCTCGGGAGCCCAAGAGACCCAGTACTTC
TRBD1 TRBJ1-4 TRBV2 . CARGDSFNEKLFF TGTGCCAGAGGGGACAGCTTTAATGAAAAACTGTTTTTT
TRBD2 TRBJ2-1 TRBV18 . CASSPSGGDNEQFF TGTGCCAGCTCACCAAGCGGGGGGGACAATGAGCAGTTCTTC